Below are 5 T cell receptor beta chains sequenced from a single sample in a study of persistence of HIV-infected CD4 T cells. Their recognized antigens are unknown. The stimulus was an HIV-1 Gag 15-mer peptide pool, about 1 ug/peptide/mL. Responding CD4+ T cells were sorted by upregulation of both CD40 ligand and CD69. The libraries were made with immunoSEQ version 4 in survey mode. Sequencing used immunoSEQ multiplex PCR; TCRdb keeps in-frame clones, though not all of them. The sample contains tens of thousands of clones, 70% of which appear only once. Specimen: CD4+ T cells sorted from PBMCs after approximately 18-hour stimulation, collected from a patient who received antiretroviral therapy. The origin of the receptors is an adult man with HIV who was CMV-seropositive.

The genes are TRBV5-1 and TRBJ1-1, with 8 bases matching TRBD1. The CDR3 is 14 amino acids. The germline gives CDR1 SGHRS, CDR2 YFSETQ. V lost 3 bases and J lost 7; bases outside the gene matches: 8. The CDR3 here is CASSSQDRGLEAFF. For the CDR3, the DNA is TGCGCCAGCAGCTCCCAAGACAGGGGCCTTGAAGCTTTCTTT.

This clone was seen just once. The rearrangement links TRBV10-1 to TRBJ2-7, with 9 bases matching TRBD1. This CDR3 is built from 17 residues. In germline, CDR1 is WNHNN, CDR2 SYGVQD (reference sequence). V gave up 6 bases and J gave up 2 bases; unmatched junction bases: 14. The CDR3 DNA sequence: TGCGCCAGCAGCCCCAATTCATGGGGACAGGGTGCCTACGAGCAGTACTTC. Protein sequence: CASSPNSWGQGAYEQYF.

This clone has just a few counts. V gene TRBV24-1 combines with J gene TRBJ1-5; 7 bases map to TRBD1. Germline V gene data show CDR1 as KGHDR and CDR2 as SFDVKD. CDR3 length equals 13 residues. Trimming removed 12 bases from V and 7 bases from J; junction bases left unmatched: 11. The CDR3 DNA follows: TGTGCCGCTCAGGGGGGGGCCTGGCAGCCCCAGCATTTT. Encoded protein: CAAQGGAWQPQHF.

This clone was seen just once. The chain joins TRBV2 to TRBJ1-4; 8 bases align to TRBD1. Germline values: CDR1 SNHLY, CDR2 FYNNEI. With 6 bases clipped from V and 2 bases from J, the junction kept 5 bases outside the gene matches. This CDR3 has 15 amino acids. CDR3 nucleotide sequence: TGTGCCAGCAGGTTTTGGACAGGGACTAATGAAAAACTGTTTTTT. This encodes CASRFWTGTNEKLFF.

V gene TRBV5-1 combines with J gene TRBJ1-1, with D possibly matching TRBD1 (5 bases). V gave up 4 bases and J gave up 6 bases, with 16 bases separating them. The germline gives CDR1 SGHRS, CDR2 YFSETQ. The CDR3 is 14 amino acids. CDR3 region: CASSPGDLSPEAFF. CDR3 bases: TGCGCCAGCAGCCCGGGGGACCTCAGCCCTGAAGCTTTCTTT.